This T cell receptor (beta chain) was profiled in a study of T cell clonality in common variable immunodeficiency. The study, taken as a whole, reports: Common variable immunodeficiency TCR beta sequences reportedly had fewer deletions and N-nucleotide insertions.

The germline CDR1 and CDR2 sequences are LNHDA and SQIVND (reference sequence). Deletions cut 7 bases from V and 2 bases from J, with 15 bases between. The CDR3 is 14 residues long. TCRdb's copy holds only in-frame clones and misses some; the assay was immunoSEQ multiplex PCR. The sample was found to contain 25,000 or so clones, and every one recurs. This clone was observed many times. Its cognate antigen is unknown. The CDR3 goes on 3 residues after the read ends, and that part is filled in from the germline J gene. The material sequenced was peripheral blood mononuclear cells. The TCR sequence derives from a human donor with common variable immunodeficiency. This chain joins TRBV19 and TRBJ2-7, with D unclear. CDR3 sequence reads: CASKVATATYEQYF. Partial CDR3 DNA: TGTGCCAGTAAGGTGGCGACTGCCACCTACGAG.